This entry concerns a single TCR beta chain. Germline and junction disagree at one end, which may indicate a read error. This sample was included in a study of shared clonotypes between healthy human individuals. In germline, CDR1 is SNHLY, CDR2 FYNNEI. CDR3 length: 13 amino acids. The table came from immunoSEQ multiplex PCR; TCRdb's copy has only in-frame clones and leaves some out. The table records just under 350,000 clones, over 70% of them present only once. The sample was memory CD4+ T cells sorted from blood. Noted subset: CD45RA-negative fraction. The J gene is TRBJ2-2, the V gene TRBV2; no definite D call. The receptor was isolated from a man aged 25-45 years in good health. The CDR3: CTSSLEGTGELFF. The CDR3 coding sequence is TGTACCAGCAGCCTGGAAGGAACCGGGGAGCTGTTTTTT.